Following are 3 T cell receptor beta chains from one sample sequenced in a study of cytomegalovirus exposure and HLA in healthy donors (dated by TCRdb to the late 2010s). Receptors were amplified or captured by the immunoSEQ multiplex PCR assay. The multiplex PCR relied on a mix of 60 forward primers for TCR Vbeta segments and 13 reverse primers for TCR Jbeta segments. The table was pulled from immuneACCESS by TCRdb, which kept in-frame rearrangements only. Such tables lose some clones; where checked, under half of the loss comes from unresolved V genes, and the rest has no known cause. The sample table contains about 200,000 clones; only one count was recorded for under 80% of them. 0.2% to 0.25% of the sample belongs to the ten largest clones. Material: PBMCs. All receptors derive from a girl aged 2 to 10 in good health and CMV-seronegative.

CDR3 in amino acids: CASSQGQLSTEAFF. CDR3 in DNA: TGTGCCAGTAGCCAGGGCCAACTAAGCACTGAAGCTTTCTTT. This chain links TRBV19 with TRBJ1-1; tentatively, D is TRBD1 (5 bases). Germline CDR1 and CDR2: LNHDA and SQIVND (reference sequence). V shed 6 bases and J shed 4 bases, with 15 bases lying between them. The CDR3 covers 14 residues.

This clone occurred once. J is TRBJ2-1 and V is TRBV19, with TRBD2 matching 10 bases. CDR1 and CDR2 from the germline V gene are LNHDA and SQIVND (reference sequence). The CDR3 has 13 amino acids. Unmatched junction bases numbered 6, after V lost 10 bases and J lost 6 bases. The CDR3 DNA follows: TGTGCCACCACTAGCGGGGTCGCCAATGAGCAGTTCTTC. Translating it yields CATTSGVANEQFF.

This chain joins TRBV7-9 and TRBJ2-3; 8 bases align to TRBD1. The CDR3 extends over 16 amino acids. V was pared by 5 bases and J by 2 bases, with 9 bases of the junction left unmatched. Germline CDR1 SEHNR, CDR2 FQNEAQ (reference sequence). As DNA, the CDR3 is TGTGCCAGCAGCCCGACCAGGGGGCTGGTCACAGATACGCAGTATTTT. This encodes CASSPTRGLVTDTQYF.